A single sample is the source of the 26 T cell receptor beta chains below, sequenced in a study of T cells after yellow fever vaccination. MiXCR was run by TCRdb on the 5' RACE reads, yielding one entry per CDR3 protein. The sample has about 110,000 distinct CDR3 sequences, 7% to 8.5% seen once. The sequencing here drew on CD8+ T cells sorted from PBMCs, taken 45 days after the yellow fever booster vaccination. These receptors came from a young man who received the YFV17D yellow fever vaccine.

There are many counts of this clonotype. This rearrangement joins TRBV29-1 to TRBJ2-3, with 11 bases identical to TRBD1. CDR1 and CDR2 from the germline V gene are SQVTM and ANQGSEA. The CDR3 extends over 14 amino acids. The J segment lost 6 bases and the V segment lost 7 bases, leaving 9 bases of the junction unmatched. CDR3 DNA: TGCAGCGGGGAGGGGACAGGGGGGAGCGATACGCAGTATTTT. The encoded protein is CSGEGTGGSDTQYF.

This chain links TRBV7-9 with TRBJ1-5, with a tentative D call TRBD1 (5 bases). Trimming removed 2 bases at V and 4 bases at J, with 9 bases between. The V gene's germline CDR1 is SEHNR and CDR2 FQNEAQ (reference sequence). CDR3 size: 14 residues. The CDR3: CASSLLGHNQPQHF. Here the CDR3 DNA reads TGTGCCAGCAGCTTACTTGGACATAATCAGCCCCAGCATTTT.

The genes are TRBV5-1 and TRBJ1-5; weak D call: TRBD1 (5 bases). V was pared by 2 bases and J by 5 bases, with 11 bases between. The CDR3 sequence is 14 residues long. Germline CDR1 is SGHRS and CDR2 is YFSETQ. CDR3 amino acids: CASSLKLGDQPQHF. The CDR3 DNA reads as TGCGCCAGCAGCTTAAAGTTGGGGGATCAGCCCCAGCATTTT.

This clonotype has ten or more counts. This chain connects TRBV6-2 or TRBV6-3 to TRBJ2-7; 7 positions agree with TRBD1. Germline loops: CDR1 MNHEY, CDR2 SVGEGT. There are 15 residues in the CDR3. Unmatched junction bases numbered 7, after V lost 4 bases and J lost 1 base. CDR3 loop: CASSSSPGQSYEQYF. The CDR3 region has the DNA TGTGCCAGCAGTTCCTCTCCGGGACAGTCCTACGAGCAGTACTTC.

This clonotype occurred many times. This chain connects TRBV27 to TRBJ2-3; no reliable D call. The V gene lost 10 bases and the J gene lost 3 bases, with 8 bases spanning the gap. The CDR3 totals 11 residues. The germline V gene encodes CDR1 MNHEY and CDR2 SMNVEV (reference sequence). The DNA of the CDR3 is TGTGCCACCTTTGGGACAGATACGCAGTATTTT. It translates to CATFGTDTQYF.

Ten or more counts support this clonotype. The J gene is TRBJ2-4, the V gene TRBV19, with a weak D call TRBD1 (5 bases). The germline gives CDR1 LNHDA, CDR2 SQIVND (reference sequence). The CDR3 has 15 residues. V lost 3 bases and J 2 bases, leaving 11 bases between the germline ends. CDR3 sequence reads: CASSIGHDPKNIQYF. In nucleotides, the CDR3 is TGTGCCAGTAGTATTGGACACGACCCCAAAAACATTCAGTACTTC.

The V call is TRBV7-2, the J call TRBJ1-3; the D gene is possibly TRBD1 (6 bases). Germline CDR1 SGHTA, CDR2 FQGNSA. This CDR3 is built from 16 residues. Trimming took off 5 bases at V and 0 bases at J, with 14 bases between the two ends. The CDR3 nucleotides read TGTGCCAGCAGCGCAGGGACACTCCGCTCTGGAAACACCATATATTTT. Its translation: CASSAGTLRSGNTIYF. The variable domain in full, completed from reference TRBV7-2 and TRBJ1-3, reads GAGVSQSPSNKVTEKGKDVELRCDPISGHTALYWYRQSLGQGLEFLIYFQGNSAPDKSGLPSDRFSAERTGGSVSTLTIQRTQQEDSAVYLCASSAGTLRSGNTIYFGEGSWLTVV.

This clonotype turned up a few times. The chain employs TRBV3-1 and TRBJ2-5; TRBD2 matches at 10 bases. This CDR3 contains 15 residues. CDR1 is LGHDT, CDR2 YNNKEL, per germline (reference sequence). The V and J ends lost 2 bases and 2 bases, in that order; junction bases with no gene match: 2. The CDR3 bases are TGTGCCAGCAGCCAAAGGACTAGCGGACAAGAGACCCAGTACTTC. Translated, it gives CASSQRTSGQETQYF.

This clonotype showed up just a few times. The CDR3, as DNA: TGTGCCAGCAGCTTTACAGGGTACCAAGAGACCCAGTACTTC. It yields the protein CASSFTGYQETQYF. V usage is TRBV7-2 and J usage is TRBJ2-5, with D possibly being TRBD1 (6 bases). The germline CDR1 and CDR2 sequences are SGHTA and FQGNSA. CDR3 size: 14 residues. The V end was cut by 3 bases, the J end by 0 bases, with 8 bases between.

This clonotype appeared many times. The chain carries TRBV29-1 and TRBJ2-7; perhaps D is TRBD1 or TRBD2 (5 bases each). This CDR3 contains 11 residues. Trimming pared 7 bases from V and 7 bases from J, leaving 14 bases between. The V gene's germline CDR1 is SQVTM and CDR2 ANQGSEA. The CDR3 nucleotides are TGCAGCGCGGGGCCGGTAGGAGAGCAGTACTTC. This codes for CSAGPVGEQYF.

This clonotype has more than one count but fewer than ten. J is TRBJ2-3 and V is TRBV7-2; D might be TRBD2 (7 bases). This CDR3 has 15 residues. The germline V gene encodes CDR1 SGHTA and CDR2 FQGNSA. V was pared by 1 base and J by 4 bases, with 12 bases between. CDR3 DNA sequence: TGTGCCAGCAGCTTAGGGTTAGGGGGGGCAGATACGCAGTATTTT. Its translation is CASSLGLGGADTQYF.

This clonotype was picked up many times. This rearrangement joins TRBV6-1 to TRBJ2-3, with D possibly TRBD1 on 6 matching bases. Germline lookup yields CDR1 MNHNS and CDR2 SASEGT. Trimming left V 3 bases short and J 5 bases short, with 15 bases between. CDR3 size: 15 residues. CDR3 region: CASSDPPGAKDTQYF. Written as DNA, the CDR3 is TGTGCCAGCAGTGACCCCCCAGGGGCGAAAGATACGCAGTATTTT.

Notes on this clonotype: A much larger clone sits a single nucleotide away, making a read error possible. V is TRBV10-3 and J is TRBJ2-2; possibly TRBD2 for D (5 bases). CDR3 length equals 15 residues. Germline values: CDR1 ENHRY, CDR2 SYGVKD. Trimming took 4 bases from V and 3 from J, leaving 12 bases between them. The CDR3 here is CAISGGWLDTGELFF. In DNA, the CDR3 is TGTGCCATCAGTGGAGGGTGGTTGGACACCGGGGAGCTGTTTTTT.

The table lists this clonotype with many counts. J is TRBJ2-7 and V is TRBV10-2; TRBD2 is a possible D gene (5 bases). V shed 4 bases and J shed 2 bases, with 9 bases lying between them. CDR3 length: 13 residues. Germline CDR1 is WSHSY and CDR2 is SAAADI. In DNA form, the CDR3 reads TGCGCCAGCAGTGGGGAGACGGCCTACGAGCAGTACTTC. It encodes CASSGETAYEQYF.

This chain links TRBV5-1 with TRBJ1-2; D might be TRBD1 (5 bases). The CDR3 runs to 12 residues. Germline V gene data show CDR1 as SGHRS and CDR2 as YFSETQ. The V end was cut by 4 bases, the J end by 8 bases, with 12 bases between. The CDR3 reads CASSPDSPGYTF. The CDR3 DNA follows: TGCGCCAGCAGCCCCGACAGCCCAGGCTACACCTTC.

This clonotype has a count of ten or more. The chain combines TRBV29-1 with TRBJ1-2; D perhaps matches TRBD1 (6 bases). V was trimmed by 3 bases and J by 0 bases, leaving 11 bases between them. The CDR3 contains 14 residues. From germline, CDR1 is SQVTM and CDR2 ANQGSEA. CDR3 DNA sequence: TGCAGCGTTGATCCCCGGACAGCTAACTATGGCTACACCTTC. It encodes CSVDPRTANYGYTF.

This clonotype was counted many times. The chain is built from TRBV29-1 and TRBJ2-5; maybe TRBD2 (6 bases). CDR3 length: 14 amino acids. CDR1 and CDR2 (germline): SQVTM, ANQGSEA. V was shortened by 0 bases and J by 3 bases, with 11 bases between the two germline ends. DNA for the CDR3: TGCAGCGTTGAAGACAGCACGGGAGAAGAGACCCAGTACTTC. Its protein is CSVEDSTGEETQYF.

This clonotype was detected many times. The chain joins TRBV15 to TRBJ2-2, with 9 positions matching TRBD1. CDR1 LNHNV and CDR2 YYDKDF come from the germline V gene (reference sequence). The CDR3 is 20 residues long. V lost 1 base to trimming and J lost 0 bases; unmatched junction nucleotides: 12. The CDR3 region is CATSRGGTGTRATNTGELFF. The CDR3 coding sequence is TGTGCCACCAGCAGAGGCGGGACAGGGACCCGGGCTACGAACACCGGGGAGCTGTTTTTT.

The J gene is TRBJ2-1, the V gene TRBV7-3; 13 bases map to TRBD2. Looked up from germline, CDR1 is SGHTA and CDR2 is FQGTGA. Trimming removed 5 bases from V and 5 bases from J; junction bases left unmatched: 6. The CDR3 has 16 residues. CDR3 sequence (DNA): TGTGCCAGCAGCGCCCAACTAGCGGGAGGGGACAATGAGCAGTTCTTC. Translating it yields CASSAQLAGGDNEQFF.

This clonotype occurred many times. The J gene is TRBJ2-1, the V gene TRBV6-5; D is uncertain. V lost 5 bases and J lost 9, with 11 bases in between. Germline CDR1 reads MNHEY; CDR2 reads SVGAGI. This CDR3 is built from 12 residues. The CDR3 nucleotides are TGTGCCAGCAGTCGTAACTGGGGTGAGCAGTTCTTC. It is translated as CASSRNWGEQFF.

This clonotype was seen many times. One end of the junction fails to match germline, which may point to a read error. The CDR3 DNA sequence: TGTGCCAGCAGTGACTCGACAGGGTCCTACGAGCAGTACTTC. It codes for CASSDSTGSYEQYF. This rearrangement joins TRBV6-5 to TRBJ2-7; 7 bases align to TRBD1. The CDR3 covers 14 residues. In germline, CDR1 is MNHEY, CDR2 SVGAGI.

This clonotype was recorded many times. V gene TRBV12-3 or TRBV12-4 combines with J gene TRBJ2-7; D is possibly TRBD1 or TRBD2 (5 bases each). Trimming took 1 base from V and 5 from J, leaving 6 bases between them. The CDR3 consists of 12 residues. The CDR3 sequence is CASSLGGNEQYF. The CDR3 DNA follows: TGTGCCAGCAGTTTAGGGGGGAACGAGCAGTACTTC.

CDR3 loop: CASSSLRRSLSPTQETQYF. The CDR3 DNA follows: TGTGCCAGCAGCTCCCTACGACGGAGCCTAAGCCCTACACAAGAGACCCAGTACTTC. This rearrangement joins TRBV11-2 to TRBJ2-5; no reliable D call. This CDR3 is built from 19 residues. V was cut by 4 bases and J by 2 bases, with 26 bases left in between. Per germline, CDR1 SGHAT and CDR2 FQNNGV.

Comments on this clonotype: A read error may explain this, as a much larger clone is one base away. The V gene is TRBV18, the J gene TRBJ2-7, with a tentative D call TRBD2 (5 bases). The CDR3 has 12 amino acids. The ends were cut back, 3 bases at V and 2 bases at J, with 5 bases in the middle. Germline V gives CDR1 KGHSH, CDR2 LQKENI. The chain's CDR3 is CASSPEAYEQYF. The CDR3 DNA reads as TGTGCCAGCTCACCGGAGGCCTACGAGCAGTACTTC. The variable domain in full, completed from reference TRBV18 and TRBJ2-7, reads NAGVMQNPRHLVRRRGQEARLRCSPMKGHSHVYWYRQLPEEGLKFMVYLQKENIIDESGMPKERFSAEFPKEGPSILRIQQVVRGDSAAYFCASSPEAYEQYFGPGTRLTVT.

At least ten counts were recorded for this clonotype. In DNA form, the CDR3 reads TGTGCCAGCAGTTTCGCGAGAGGCGAGCAGTACTTC. This codes for CASSFARGEQYF. V usage is TRBV28 and J usage is TRBJ2-7; unclear D gene. The germline V gene has CDR1 MDHEN and CDR2 SYDVKM. Deletions cut 3 bases from V and 6 bases from J, with 9 bases between. This CDR3 is built from 12 residues.

This clonotype has a handful of counts. The genes are TRBV9 and TRBJ2-3; D may be TRBD2 (6 bases). The germline V gene has CDR1 SGDLS and CDR2 YYNGEE. The CDR3 length is 12 residues. The V gene lost 4 bases and the J gene lost 8 bases, with 11 bases spanning the gap. CDR3 protein: CASSPQEGTQYF. For the CDR3, the DNA is TGTGCCAGCAGCCCCCAGGAGGGTACGCAGTATTTT.